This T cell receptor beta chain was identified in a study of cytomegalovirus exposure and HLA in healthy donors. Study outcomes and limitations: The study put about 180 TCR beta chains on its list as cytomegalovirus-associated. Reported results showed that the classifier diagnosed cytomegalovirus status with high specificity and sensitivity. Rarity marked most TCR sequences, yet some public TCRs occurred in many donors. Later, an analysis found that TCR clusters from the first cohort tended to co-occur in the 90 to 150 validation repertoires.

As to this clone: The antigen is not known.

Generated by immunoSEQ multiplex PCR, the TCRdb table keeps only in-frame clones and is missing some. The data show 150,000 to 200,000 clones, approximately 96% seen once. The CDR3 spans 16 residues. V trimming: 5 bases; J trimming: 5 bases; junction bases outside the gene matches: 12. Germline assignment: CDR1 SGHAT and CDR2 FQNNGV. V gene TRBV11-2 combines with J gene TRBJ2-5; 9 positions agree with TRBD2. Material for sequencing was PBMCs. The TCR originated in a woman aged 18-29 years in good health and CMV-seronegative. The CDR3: CASSRLAGLPGETQYF. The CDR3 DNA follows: TGTGCCAGCAGCCGGCTAGCGGGGCTCCCCGGGGAGACCCAGTACTTC.